Included here is one TCR beta chain sequence, with context. The antigen is not known. V lost 3 bases, J lost 9 bases, and 6 bases lay in between. Germline loops: CDR1 DFQATT, CDR2 SNEGSKA (reference sequence). The CDR3 length is 11 residues. This record comes from a study of beta chain features in type 1 diabetes. Overall study findings and caveats: Within patients, naive, central memory and Treg TCRB repertoires seemed more similar than within healthy donors. A cDNA-based sequencing approach could over-represent cells with high TCR expression. Patients with Type 1 diabetes showed moderately but significantly shorter TCRB CDR3s in all four CD4+ subsets. PCR might show a preference for shorter templates, equally across patients and controls.

Expressed TCRB transcripts got sequenced, as all isolated RNA was reverse transcribed. Produced via immunoSEQ multiplex PCR; TCRdb's table is partial and in-frame only. This repertoire shows roughly 150,000 clones, around 63% found once; its top ten account for about 0.091%. Populations obtained by sorting all exceeded 95% purity. This chain joins TRBV20-1 and TRBJ1-6; D remains unclear. The material sequenced was naive CD4+ T cells from blood. The sequence came from a man in his thirties or forties with type 1 diabetes. The CDR3: CSAREGSPLHF. Written as DNA, the CDR3 is TGCAGTGCTAGGGAGGGTTCACCCCTCCACTTT.